This T cell receptor (beta chain) emerged from a study of shared clonotypes between healthy human individuals. Regarding the study as a whole: Naive subsets generally had larger estimated richness than memory subsets. Rarefaction gave evidence that sorted-subset sequencing remained incomplete despite large depth. Represented genetic and exposure-history diversity was restricted by having few donors.

The sample holds a few counts of this clone. Its antigen is not identified. Genomic DNA per cell subset filled all wells of several immunoSEQ plates. Data came from immunoSEQ multiplex PCR; TCRdb stores just in-frame clones and leaves some out. The data show 600,000 to 750,000 clones, 72% seen once. This receptor was obtained from a woman aged 30 to 39 in good health. Sequenced sample: memory CD4+ T cells sorted from blood. Specified subset: CD45RA-negative fraction.

CDR3 sequence (DNA): TGTGCCAGCAGCTTAGCCGGGATCGAGACCCAGTACTTC. It specifies CASSLAGIETQYF. The chain is built from TRBV7-2 and TRBJ2-5; perhaps TRBD2 as D (5 bases). The CDR3 is 13 residues long. Trimming stripped 0 bases from V and 5 bases from J, with 7 bases between. CDR1 SGHTA and CDR2 FQGNSA come from the germline V gene. The full variable domain, completed using reference TRBV7-2 and TRBJ2-5, is GAGVSQSPSNKVTEKGKDVELRCDPISGHTALYWYRQSLGQGLEFLIYFQGNSAPDKSGLPSDRFSAERTGGSVSTLTIQRTQQEDSAVYLCASSLAGIETQYFGPGTRLLVL.